This entry lists 4 T cell receptor beta chains sequenced from one sample in a study of blood T cells in healthy people across ages. For the second PCR, which ran for roughly 6 to 12 cycles, a sample-barcoded 5' primer and a J-beta primer mix were used. TCRdb re-called the 5' RACE reads with MiXCR, one entry per CDR3 protein. The table lists some 1.5 million distinct CDR3 sequences, under 55% of them singletons. Sequenced: blood. Receptors originate from a woman aged 18-35 years in good health.

This clonotype was seen many times. This chain links TRBV20-1 with TRBJ1-2; 7 bases map to TRBD1. V shed 6 bases, J shed 4 bases, and the junction held 5 bases outside the gene matches. Germline-derived CDR1 and CDR2 are DFQATT and SNEGSKA (reference sequence). The CDR3 consists of 12 residues. The CDR3 DNA follows: TGCAGTGCGAAGACAGGGACCTATGGCTACACCTTC. Its translation: CSAKTGTYGYTF.

This clonotype was seen only a few times. V and J are TRBV4-3 and TRBJ1-2; TRBD1 matches 8 bases. The CDR3 is 15 residues long. V lost 2 bases to trimming and J lost 2 bases; unmatched junction nucleotides: 4. Looked up from germline, CDR1 is LGHNA and CDR2 is YSLEER. The CDR3 region is CASSQYQGANYGYTF. Written as DNA, the CDR3 is TGCGCCAGCAGCCAATACCAGGGGGCCAACTATGGCTACACCTTC.

This clonotype appeared a few times. The rearrangement uses TRBV27 and TRBJ1-2; a possible D gene is TRBD1 (6 bases). The ends were cut back, 0 bases at V and 4 bases at J, with 9 bases in the middle. Germline CDR1 reads MNHEY; CDR2 reads SMNVEV (reference sequence). The CDR3 has 14 amino acids. The CDR3: CASSLSRGTYGYTF. The CDR3 DNA is TGTGCCAGCAGTTTATCGAGGGGGACCTATGGCTACACCTTC.

This rearrangement joins TRBV6-2 or TRBV6-3 to TRBJ1-5; D is ambiguous. V lost 8 bases to trimming and J lost 3 bases, with 17 bases between them. Per the germline V gene, CDR1 is MNHEY and CDR2 is SVGEGT. The CDR3 runs 15 residues. This chain's CDR3 is CASLTDGDINQPQHF. CDR3 bases: TGTGCCAGCTTGACGGACGGGGATATCAATCAGCCCCAGCATTTT.